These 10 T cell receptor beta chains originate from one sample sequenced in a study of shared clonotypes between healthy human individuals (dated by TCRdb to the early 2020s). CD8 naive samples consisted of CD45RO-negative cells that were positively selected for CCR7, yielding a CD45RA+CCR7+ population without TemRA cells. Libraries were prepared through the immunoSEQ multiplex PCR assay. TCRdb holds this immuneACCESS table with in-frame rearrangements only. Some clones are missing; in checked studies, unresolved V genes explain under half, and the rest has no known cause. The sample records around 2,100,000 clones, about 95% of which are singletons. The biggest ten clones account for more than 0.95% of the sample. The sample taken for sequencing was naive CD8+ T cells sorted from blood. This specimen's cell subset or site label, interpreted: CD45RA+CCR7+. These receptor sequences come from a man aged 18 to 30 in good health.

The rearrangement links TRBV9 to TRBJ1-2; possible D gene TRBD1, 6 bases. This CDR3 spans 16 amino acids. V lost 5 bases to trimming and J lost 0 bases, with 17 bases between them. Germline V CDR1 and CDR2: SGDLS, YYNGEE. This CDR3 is CASSGIRDITNYGYTF. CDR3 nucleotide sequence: TGTGCCAGCAGTGGGATTAGGGACATCACTAACTATGGCTACACCTTC.

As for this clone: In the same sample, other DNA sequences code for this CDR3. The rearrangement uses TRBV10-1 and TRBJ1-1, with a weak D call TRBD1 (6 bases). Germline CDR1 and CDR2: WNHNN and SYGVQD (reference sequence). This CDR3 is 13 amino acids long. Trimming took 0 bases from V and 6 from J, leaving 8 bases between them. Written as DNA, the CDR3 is TGCGCCAGCAGTGAGTCGACAGGTTCTGAAGCTTTCTTT. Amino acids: CASSESTGSEAFF.

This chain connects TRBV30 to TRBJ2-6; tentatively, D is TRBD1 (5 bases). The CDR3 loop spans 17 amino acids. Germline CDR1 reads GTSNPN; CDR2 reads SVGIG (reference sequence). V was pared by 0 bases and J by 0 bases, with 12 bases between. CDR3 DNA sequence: TGTGCCTGGAGTGTACAGGAGTGGGGCTCTGGGGCCAACGTCCTGACTTTC. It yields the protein CAWSVQEWGSGANVLTF. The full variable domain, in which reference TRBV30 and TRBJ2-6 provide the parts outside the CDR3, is SQTIHQWPATLVQPVGSPLSLECTVEGTSNPNLYWYRQAAGRGLQLLFYSVGIGQISSEVPQNLSASRPQDRQFILSSKKLLLSDSGFYLCAWSVQEWGSGANVLTFGAGSRLTVL.

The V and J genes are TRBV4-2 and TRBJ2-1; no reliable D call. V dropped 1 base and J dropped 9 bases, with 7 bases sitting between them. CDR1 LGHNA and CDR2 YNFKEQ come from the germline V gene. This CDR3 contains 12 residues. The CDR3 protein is CASSQVWGEQFF. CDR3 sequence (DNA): TGTGCCAGCAGCCAAGTATGGGGTGAGCAGTTCTTC.

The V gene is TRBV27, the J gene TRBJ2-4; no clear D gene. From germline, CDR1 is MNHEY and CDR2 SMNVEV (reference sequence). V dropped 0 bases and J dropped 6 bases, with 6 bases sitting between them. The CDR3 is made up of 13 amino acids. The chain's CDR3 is CASSLSMVNIQYF. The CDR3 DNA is TGTGCCAGCAGTTTATCGATGGTAAACATTCAGTACTTC.

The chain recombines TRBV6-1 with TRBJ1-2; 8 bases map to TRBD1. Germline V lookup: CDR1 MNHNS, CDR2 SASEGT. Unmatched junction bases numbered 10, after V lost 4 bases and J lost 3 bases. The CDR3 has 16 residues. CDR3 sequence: CASSVHLDRVYYGYTF. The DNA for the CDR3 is TGTGCCAGCAGTGTTCACTTGGACAGGGTTTACTATGGCTACACCTTC.

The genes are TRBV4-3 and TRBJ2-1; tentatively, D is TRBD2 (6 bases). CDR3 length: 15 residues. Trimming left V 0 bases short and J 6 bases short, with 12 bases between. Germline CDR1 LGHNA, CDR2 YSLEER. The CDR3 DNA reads TGCGCCAGCAGCCAAGATCCCGGAGGGTCCAATGAGCAGTTCTTC. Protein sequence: CASSQDPGGSNEQFF.

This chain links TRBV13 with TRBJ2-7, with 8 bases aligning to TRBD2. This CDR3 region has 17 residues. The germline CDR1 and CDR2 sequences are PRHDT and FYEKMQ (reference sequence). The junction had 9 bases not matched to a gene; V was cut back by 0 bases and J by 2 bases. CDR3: CASSLGPGGVATYEQYF. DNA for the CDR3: TGTGCCAGCAGCTTAGGCCCCGGGGGGGTCGCCACCTACGAGCAGTACTTC.

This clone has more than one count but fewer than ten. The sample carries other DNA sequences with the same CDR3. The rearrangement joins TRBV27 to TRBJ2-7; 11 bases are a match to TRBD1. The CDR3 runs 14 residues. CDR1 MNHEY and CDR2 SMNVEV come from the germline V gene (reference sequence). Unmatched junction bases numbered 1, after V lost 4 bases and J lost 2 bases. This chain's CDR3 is CASSSGQGAYEQYF. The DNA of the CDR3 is TGTGCCAGCAGTTCGGGACAGGGGGCCTACGAGCAGTACTTC.

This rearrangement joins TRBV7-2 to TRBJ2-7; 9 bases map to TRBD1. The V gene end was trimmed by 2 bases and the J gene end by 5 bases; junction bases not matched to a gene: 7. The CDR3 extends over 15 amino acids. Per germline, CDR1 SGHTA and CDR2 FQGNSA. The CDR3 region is CASSLPGQGVHEQYF. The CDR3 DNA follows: TGTGCCAGCAGCTTACCGGGACAGGGTGTACACGAGCAGTACTTC.